The TCR beta chain described here comes from a study of blood T cell repertoires in COVID-19. About the research overall: Some COVID-19 samples were acute and others convalescent; all came from the United States, Italy and Spain.

This CDR3 comprises 16 residues. The germline CDR1 and CDR2 sequences are SGHTA and FQGTGA. The V segment lost 4 bases and the J segment 1 base; nucleotides outside the gene matches: 3. In the original analysis: Amplifying reference gene primers gave estimates of nucleated cell counts. Data came from immunoSEQ multiplex PCR; TCRdb stores just in-frame clones and leaves some out. Clonal size and the V and J genes are those of that table, whereas D and trimming came from the DNA. Altogether about 300,000 clones are present, more than 80% being singletons, with the ten largest covering approximately 6%. Patients at the Seattle site were enrolled during active infection and followed longitudinally.

The chain recombines TRBV7-3 with TRBJ2-1, with TRBD2 matching 11 bases. This receptor was obtained from a woman aged 50 to 60 with COVID-19, enrolled during active disease. Specimen: peripheral blood. CDR3 protein: CASSSTSGKSYNEQFF. The CDR3 DNA follows: TGTGCCAGCAGCTCGACTAGCGGGAAATCCTACAATGAGCAGTTCTTC.